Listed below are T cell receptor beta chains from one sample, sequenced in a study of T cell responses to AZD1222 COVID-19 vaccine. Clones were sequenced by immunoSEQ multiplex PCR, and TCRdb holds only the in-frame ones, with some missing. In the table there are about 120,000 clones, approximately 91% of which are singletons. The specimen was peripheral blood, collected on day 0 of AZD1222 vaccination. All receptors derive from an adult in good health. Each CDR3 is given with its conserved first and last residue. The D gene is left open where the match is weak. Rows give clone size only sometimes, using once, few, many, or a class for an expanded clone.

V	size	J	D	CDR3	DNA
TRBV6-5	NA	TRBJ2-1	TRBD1	CASSPGTGSGNEQFF	TGTGCCAGCAGTCCCGGGACAGGGTCAGGCAATGAGCAGTTCTTC
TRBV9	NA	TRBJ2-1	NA	CASSVASKAGNEQFF	TGTGCCAGCAGCGTAGCTTCCAAAGCGGGCAATGAGCAGTTCTTC
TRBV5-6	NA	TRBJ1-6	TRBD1	CASRSDRDSPLHF	TGTGCCAGCAGATCGGACAGGGACTCACCCCTCCACTTT
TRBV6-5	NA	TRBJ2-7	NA	CASLGLSSYEQYF	TGTGCCAGCTTGGGACTTAGCTCCTACGAGCAGTACTTC
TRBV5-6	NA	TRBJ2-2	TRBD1	CASSAGTGFTGELFF	TGTGCCAGCAGCGCCGGGACAGGGTTTACGGGGGAGCTGTTTTTT
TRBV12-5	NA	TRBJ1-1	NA	CASGLGTAGGTEAFF	TGTGCTAGTGGTTTGGGGACGGCGGGCGGCACTGAAGCTTTCTTT
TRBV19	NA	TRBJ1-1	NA	CASILGAGNTEAFF	TGTGCCAGTATCCTAGGGGCGGGGAACACTGAAGCTTTCTTT
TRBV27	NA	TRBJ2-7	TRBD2	CASKILAGESEQYF	TGTGCCAGCAAAATCCTAGCGGGAGAGAGCGAGCAGTACTTC
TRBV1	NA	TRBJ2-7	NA	CTSRVRQGRSYEQYF	TGCACCAGCAGAGTGAGACAGGGGCGCTCCTACGAGCAGTACTTC
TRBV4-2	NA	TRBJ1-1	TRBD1	CASSMGQGVSEAFF	TGTGCCAGCAGTATGGGACAGGGGGTTAGTGAAGCTTTCTTT
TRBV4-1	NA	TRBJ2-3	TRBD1	CASSQIDRASTDTQYF	TGCGCCAGCAGCCAAATCGACAGGGCTAGCACAGATACGCAGTATTTT
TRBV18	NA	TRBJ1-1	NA	CASSPAVNTEAFF	TGTGCCAGCTCACCGGCGGTGAACACTGAAGCTTTCTTT
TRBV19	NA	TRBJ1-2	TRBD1	CASSAIPGQGPANYGYTF	TGTGCCAGTAGTGCAATCCCGGGACAGGGACCAGCTAACTATGGCTACACCTTC
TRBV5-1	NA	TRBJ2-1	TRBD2	CASRLAGTYNEQFF	TGCGCCAGCAGACTAGCGGGGACCTACAATGAGCAGTTCTTC
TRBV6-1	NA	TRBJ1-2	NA	CASSDGENYGYTF	TGTGCCAGCAGTGATGGGGAGAACTATGGCTACACCTTC
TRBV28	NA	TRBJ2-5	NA	CASSRFGDTLRDQYF	TGTGCCAGCAGCCGATTTGGGGACACACTTCGGGACCAGTACTTC
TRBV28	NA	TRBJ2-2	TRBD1	CASSGYRGTTPPFF	TGTGCCAGCAGTGGATACAGGGGCACCACCCCCCCCTTTTTT
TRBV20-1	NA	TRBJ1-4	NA	CSASPSATNEKLFF	TGCAGTGCTAGTCCCAGTGCAACTAATGAAAAACTGTTTTTT
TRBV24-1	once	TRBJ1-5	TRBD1	CATSDPRGPGQPQHF	TGTGCCACCAGTGACCCCAGGGGGCCGGGCCAGCCCCAGCATTTT
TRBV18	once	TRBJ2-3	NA	CASSPQLLVSDTQYF	TGTGCCAGCTCACCGCAGCTCTTGGTCAGCGATACGCAGTATTTT
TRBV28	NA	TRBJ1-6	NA	CASSLRPDSPLHF	TGTGCCAGCAGTTTGCGACCGGATTCACCCCTCCACTTT
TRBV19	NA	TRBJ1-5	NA	CASSIFPPYSNQPQHF	TGTGCCAGTAGTATCTTCCCACCATATAGCAATCAGCCCCAGCATTTT
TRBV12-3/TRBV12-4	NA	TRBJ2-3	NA	CASSLRSTQYF	TGTGCCAGCAGTTTACGGTCAACGCAGTATTTT
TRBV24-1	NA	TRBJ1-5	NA	CATSDPDQPQHF	TGTGCCACCAGTGACCCGGATCAGCCCCAGCATTTT
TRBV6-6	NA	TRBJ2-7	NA	CASIYQRAPYEQYF	TGTGCCAGCATCTATCAGAGGGCCCCCTACGAGCAGTACTTC
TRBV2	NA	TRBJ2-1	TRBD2	CASSSTSGSINEQFF	TGTGCCAGCAGTTCAACTAGCGGGAGCATCAATGAGCAGTTCTTC
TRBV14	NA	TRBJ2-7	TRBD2	CASSQGTSVSEQYF	TGTGCCAGCAGCCAAGGGACTAGCGTAAGTGAGCAGTACTTC
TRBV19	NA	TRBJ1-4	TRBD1	CASIPRRDRTEKLFF	TGTGCCAGTATCCCCCGGAGGGACAGAACTGAAAAACTGTTTTTT
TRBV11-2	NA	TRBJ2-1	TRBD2	CASSLELAGRAEQFF	TGTGCCAGCAGCCTTGAGCTAGCGGGACGGGCTGAGCAGTTCTTC
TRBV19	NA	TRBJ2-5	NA	CASSTGVRETQYF	TGTGCCAGTAGTACAGGGGTCCGGGAGACCCAGTACTTC
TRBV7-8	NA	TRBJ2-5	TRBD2	CASSLLAGVQETQYF	TGTGCCAGCAGCTTACTAGCGGGAGTCCAGGAGACCCAGTACTTC
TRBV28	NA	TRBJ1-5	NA	CASSSGGVGGQPQHF	TGTGCCAGCAGTTCAGGCGGGGTTGGAGGTCAGCCCCAGCATTTT
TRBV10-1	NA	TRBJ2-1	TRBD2	CASSEYSGRANEQFF	TGCGCCAGCAGTGAGTACAGCGGGAGGGCCAATGAGCAGTTCTTC
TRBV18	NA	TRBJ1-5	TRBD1	CASSLTGGRDQPQHF	TGTGCCAGCTCATTGACAGGGGGCAGGGATCAGCCCCAGCATTTT
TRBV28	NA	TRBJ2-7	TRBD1	CASSFSPGQGASSYEQYF	TGTGCCAGCAGTTTCTCCCCGGGACAGGGGGCTAGCTCCTACGAGCAGTACTTC
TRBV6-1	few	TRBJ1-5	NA	CASSEVGGVGNQPQHF	TGTGCCAGCAGTGAAGTGGGGGGGGTCGGCAATCAGCCCCAGCATTTT
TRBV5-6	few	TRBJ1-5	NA	CASSYRTPHNQPQHF	TGTGCCAGCAGCTATAGGACACCACACAATCAGCCCCAGCATTTT
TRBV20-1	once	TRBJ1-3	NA	CSLSAGVGSGNTIYF	TGCAGTCTTAGTGCAGGAGTCGGCTCTGGAAACACCATATATTTT
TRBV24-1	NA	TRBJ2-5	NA	CATKPSERRETQYF	TGTGCCACCAAACCCTCGGAGAGGCGGGAGACCCAGTACTTC
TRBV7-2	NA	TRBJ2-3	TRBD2	CASGSGGTDTQYF	TGTGCCAGCGGTAGCGGGGGCACAGATACGCAGTATTTT
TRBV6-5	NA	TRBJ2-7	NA	CASSLSGTRNLPQYF	TGTGCCAGCAGCCTTTCCGGGACACGCAACCTCCCACAGTACTTC
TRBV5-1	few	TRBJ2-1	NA	CASSDPGLPGEQFF	TGCGCCAGCAGCGACCCGGGACTTCCGGGTGAGCAGTTCTTC
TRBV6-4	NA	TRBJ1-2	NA	CASSEEQGLGYTF	TGTGCCAGCAGTGAGGAACAGGGTCTTGGCTACACCTTC
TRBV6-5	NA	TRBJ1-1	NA	CATKSRGQLNTEAFF	TGTGCCACCAAGAGCCGAGGACAGCTGAACACTGAAGCTTTCTTT